This T cell receptor (beta chain) appears in the sequencing data of a study of cytomegalovirus exposure and HLA in healthy donors. Repertoires were generated with immunoSEQ multiplex PCR, while TCRdb's copy carries only in-frame clones and drops some. The sample carries 50,000 or so clones, 94% recorded once. Per germline, CDR1 LNHDA and CDR2 SQIVND (reference sequence). The CDR3 length is 15 residues. Trimming shortened V by 1 base and J by 1 base, and 10 bases separated the two germline ends. Note on this clone: Antigen: not known.

Study-wide results and limits: One later analysis, an examination of the 120 validation repertoires, found that first-cohort TCR clusters tended to co-occur in them.

The receptor was isolated from a woman aged 18-29 years in good health and CMV-seropositive. The V call is TRBV19, the J call TRBJ1-1; a possible D gene is TRBD1 (6 bases). Sequencing was done on a sample of PBMCs. The CDR3 DNA reads as TGTGCCAGTAGTATAGCCCAGGGGCCGAACACTGAAGCTTTCTTT. It yields the protein CASSIAQGPNTEAFF. The variable domain in full, completed from reference TRBV19 and TRBJ1-1, reads DGGITQSPKYLFRKEGQNVTLSCEQNLNHDAMYWYRQDPGQGLRLIYYSQIVNDFQKGDIAEGYSVSREKKESFPLTVTSAQKNPTAFYLCASSIAQGPNTEAFFGQGTRLTVV.